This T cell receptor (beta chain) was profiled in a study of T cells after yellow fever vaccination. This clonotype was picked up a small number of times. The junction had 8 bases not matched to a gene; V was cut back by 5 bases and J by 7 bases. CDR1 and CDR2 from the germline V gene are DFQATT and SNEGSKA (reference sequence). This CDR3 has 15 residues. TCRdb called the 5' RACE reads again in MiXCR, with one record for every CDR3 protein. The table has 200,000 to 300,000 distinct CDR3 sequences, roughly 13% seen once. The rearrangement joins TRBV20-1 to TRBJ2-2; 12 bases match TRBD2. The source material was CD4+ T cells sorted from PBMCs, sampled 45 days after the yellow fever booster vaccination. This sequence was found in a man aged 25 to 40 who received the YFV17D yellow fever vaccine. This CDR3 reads CSASTSGSMGGELFF. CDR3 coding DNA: TGCAGTGCTTCGACTAGCGGGAGTATGGGCGGGGAGCTGTTTTTT.